This TCR beta chain was retrieved from a study of CD8 T cells in ankylosing spondylitis. CDR3 length: 14 residues. V shed 10 bases and J 9 bases; nucleotides not matched to a gene: 10. CDR1 KGHDR and CDR2 SFDVKD come from the germline V gene. TCRdb reprocessed the 5' RACE reads with MiXCR, giving one entry per CDR3 protein. The data contain roughly 97,000 distinct CDR3 sequences, about 8.3% of them singletons. This clonotype occurred many times. This receptor was obtained from a male donor with ankylosing spondylitis or in good health (not recorded which). Sequenced sample: blood, either unsorted or a sorted T cell fraction (not recorded which). This chain links TRBV24-1 with TRBJ2-1; 11 nucleotides align to TRBD2. The CDR3 DNA reads as TGTGCCACAGCTCCTAGCGGGAGGCTGGGTGAGCAGTTCTTC. It is translated as CATAPSGRLGEQFF.